This T cell receptor beta chain was sequenced in a study of shared clonotypes between healthy human individuals. General study results and limits: Naive subsets usually exceeded memory subsets in estimated richness. Some clonotypes were shared by all four sorted-subset donors, while others were not shared. The non-shared ones had lower generation probabilities than the shared ones.

Recent acute infections and vaccinations were absent in the healthy HIV-negative adult donors. In this sample, this clone turned up a few times. Its antigen is undetermined. Data came from immunoSEQ multiplex PCR; TCRdb stores just in-frame clones and leaves some out. The table shows hundreds of thousands of clones, with roughly 70% occurring only once. Germline V lookup: CDR1 MDHEN, CDR2 SYDVKM. The CDR3 runs 12 residues. Trimming removed 3 bases at V and 4 bases at J, with 6 bases between. V is TRBV28 and J is TRBJ1-2; D is uncertain. The sequencing sample was made of memory CD4+ T cells sorted from blood. The subset was: CD45RA-negative fraction. The TCR sequence derives from a woman under 40 in good health. CDR3: CASSLGPYGYTF. The CDR3 DNA reads TGTGCCAGCAGTTTGGGCCCCTATGGCTACACCTTC.